The source of this TCR beta chain is a study of regulatory T cells in long-lasting Graves disease. Findings and limits, study-wide: Persistent Graves' patients showed reduced TCR diversity versus newly diagnosed patients.

CDR3 length equals 13 residues. Deletions cut 8 bases from V and 2 bases from J, with 12 bases between. Arm-PCR with iRepertoire HTBI primers amplified the CDR3 regions for these TCR beta libraries. TCRdb analysed the multiplex PCR reads with MiXCR anew, one entry per CDR3 protein. The sample yields almost 450,000 distinct CDR3 sequences, around 15% seen once. In its sample, this clonotype was seen many times. The antigen remains unidentified. Regarding time point: newly diagnosed GD, antithyroid drugs for less than 3 months. RNA extracted from PBMCs served as the sequencing template. This same sample was also part of a study on T cells in Graves' hyperthyroidism and ophthalmopathy.

The receptor comes from a woman between 25 and 40 years old with Graves disease. The specimen comprised peripheral blood mononuclear cells (PBMCs), sampled at new diagnosis, from a patient treated with antithyroid drugs. V gene TRBV12-3 or TRBV12-4 combines with J gene TRBJ1-1, with D uncertain. CDR3 bases: TGTGCCAGCCGCGATACGGTTAACACTGAAGCTTTCTTT. Its protein product is CASRDTVNTEAFF.